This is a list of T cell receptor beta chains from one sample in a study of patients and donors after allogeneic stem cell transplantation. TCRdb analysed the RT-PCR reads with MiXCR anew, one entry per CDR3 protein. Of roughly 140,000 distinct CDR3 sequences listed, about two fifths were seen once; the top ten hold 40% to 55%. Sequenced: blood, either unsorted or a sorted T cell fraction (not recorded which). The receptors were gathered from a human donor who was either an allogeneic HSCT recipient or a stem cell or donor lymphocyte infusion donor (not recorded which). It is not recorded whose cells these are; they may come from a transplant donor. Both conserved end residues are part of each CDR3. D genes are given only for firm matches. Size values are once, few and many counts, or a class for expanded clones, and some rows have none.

cdr3_nt: TGTGCCAGCAGACTTATTATGGGGAGCTCCTACAATGAGCAGTTCTTC
cdr3_aa: CASRLIMGSSYNEQFF
clone_size: few
j_call: TRBJ2-1
d_call: NA
v_call: TRBV11-2

cdr3_nt: TGTGCCAGCAGTTTATTCCCGGGCCCTAAGTCACCCCTCCACTTT
cdr3_aa: CASSLFPGPKSPLHF
clone_size: few
j_call: TRBJ1-6
d_call: NA
v_call: TRBV6-5

cdr3_nt: TGTGCCAGCAGCGTAGCTGACGGGCCTTTCTACGAGCAGTACTTC
cdr3_aa: CASSVADGPFYEQYF
clone_size: once
j_call: TRBJ2-7
d_call: NA
v_call: TRBV9

cdr3_nt: TGTGCCAGCAGCCCTCGACAGGGGGCATACAATGAGCAGTTCTTC
cdr3_aa: CASSPRQGAYNEQFF
clone_size: few
j_call: TRBJ2-1
d_call: TRBD1
v_call: TRBV11-2

cdr3_nt: TGCGCCAGCAGCCAGGCCTGGGAGGACAGTCCCGCCGGGGAGCTGTTTTTT
cdr3_aa: CASSQAWEDSPAGELFF
clone_size: few
j_call: TRBJ2-2
d_call: NA
v_call: TRBV4-3

cdr3_nt: TGTGCCAGCACCCGGGGAGGAGAGACCCAGTACTTC
cdr3_aa: CASTRGGETQYF
clone_size: NA
j_call: TRBJ2-5
d_call: NA
v_call: TRBV25-1

cdr3_nt: TGTGCCAGCAGTTCGAGGGGGCAGGCTAATGAAAAACTGTTTTTT
cdr3_aa: CASSSRGQANEKLFF
clone_size: NA
j_call: TRBJ1-4
d_call: TRBD1
v_call: TRBV28

cdr3_nt: TGCGCCAGCAGCGAAGGGATCACTGAAGCTTTCTTT
cdr3_aa: CASSEGITEAFF
clone_size: NA
j_call: TRBJ1-1
d_call: NA
v_call: TRBV5-1

cdr3_nt: TGTGCCAGCATGCCCACGCAGGGGCGCAATTCACCCCTCCACTTT
cdr3_aa: CASMPTQGRNSPLHF
clone_size: NA
j_call: TRBJ1-6
d_call: NA
v_call: TRBV2

cdr3_nt: TGTGCCAGCAGTGAAGCGCGACAGGGGGTGAACTCACCCCTCCACTTT
cdr3_aa: CASSEARQGVNSPLHF
clone_size: once
j_call: TRBJ1-6
d_call: TRBD1
v_call: TRBV6-1

cdr3_nt: TGTGCCAGCAGCTCCCCTCTGGGGGGGGTGAACACAGATACGCAGTATTTT
cdr3_aa: CASSSPLGGVNTDTQYF
clone_size: few
j_call: TRBJ2-3
d_call: TRBD2
v_call: TRBV9

cdr3_nt: TGTGCCAGCAGACCCTCGACAGGGTCCCCCCAGCATTTT
cdr3_aa: CASRPSTGSPQHF
clone_size: many
j_call: TRBJ1-5
d_call: TRBD1
v_call: TRBV6-2/TRBV6-3

cdr3_nt: TGTGCCAGCACATCCCCGCAGCCGCAGTACTTC
cdr3_aa: CASTSPQPQYF
clone_size: NA
j_call: TRBJ2-7
d_call: NA
v_call: TRBV6-2/TRBV6-3

cdr3_nt: TGCGCCAGCAGCCAAGCACTTAATGAATACAATGAGCAGTTCTTC
cdr3_aa: CASSQALNEYNEQFF
clone_size: few
j_call: TRBJ2-1
d_call: NA
v_call: TRBV4-3

cdr3_nt: TGTGCCAGCAGCAAGGACGCGGTGAGCTCTGGAAACACCATATATTTT
cdr3_aa: CASSKDAVSSGNTIYF
clone_size: NA
j_call: TRBJ1-3
d_call: NA
v_call: TRBV7-2

cdr3_nt: TGTGCCAGCAACACTGGGACAGCCTCCTTCTTC
cdr3_aa: CASNTGTASFF
clone_size: NA
j_call: TRBJ1-2
d_call: TRBD1
v_call: TRBV6-5

cdr3_nt: TGTGCCAGCAGCTTAGCAAACTCTGGAAACACCATATATTTT
cdr3_aa: CASSLANSGNTIYF
clone_size: NA
j_call: TRBJ1-3
d_call: NA
v_call: TRBV7-9

cdr3_nt: TGTGCCAGCAGCTTTGAGAACACTGAAGCTTTCTTT
cdr3_aa: CASSFENTEAFF
clone_size: many
j_call: TRBJ1-1
d_call: NA
v_call: TRBV5-8

cdr3_nt: TGTGCCAGCAGTTTTACCCCCGACAGGGAGGAAAGAGTGAACTATGGCTACACCTTC
cdr3_aa: CASSFTPDREERVNYGYTF
clone_size: few
j_call: TRBJ1-2
d_call: TRBD1
v_call: TRBV28

cdr3_nt: TGTGCCAGCAGTATAGGACGGGCAACTAATGAAAAACTGTTTTTT
cdr3_aa: CASSIGRATNEKLFF
clone_size: few
j_call: TRBJ1-4
d_call: NA
v_call: TRBV12-3/TRBV12-4

cdr3_nt: TGCAGTGCTCCCTCGCCTATGAGGAGCAATCAGCCCCAGCATTTT
cdr3_aa: CSAPSPMRSNQPQHF
clone_size: few
j_call: TRBJ1-5
d_call: NA
v_call: TRBV20-1

cdr3_nt: TGTGCCAGCAGTTTAGTACTAGGGCTAGCCGGGGAGCTGTTTTTT
cdr3_aa: CASSLVLGLAGELFF
clone_size: NA
j_call: TRBJ2-2
d_call: NA
v_call: TRBV12-3/TRBV12-4

cdr3_nt: TGTGCCAGCAGCCAAGCAGGGGGGGCTGACACAGATACGCAGTATTTT
cdr3_aa: CASSQAGGADTDTQYF
clone_size: few
j_call: TRBJ2-3
d_call: NA
v_call: TRBV4-2

cdr3_nt: TGTGCCAGCAGTTCCAACCCGGGACAAGGGTACGAGCAGTTCTTC
cdr3_aa: CASSSNPGQGYEQFF
clone_size: few
j_call: TRBJ2-1
d_call: NA
v_call: TRBV12-3/TRBV12-4

cdr3_nt: TGTGCCAGCAGCTTAACACGGAGCAATCAGCCCCAGCATTTT
cdr3_aa: CASSLTRSNQPQHF
clone_size: few
j_call: TRBJ1-5
d_call: NA
v_call: TRBV7-8

cdr3_nt: TGTGCCAGCAGTCAACGGGACAGTCCCATATATTTT
cdr3_aa: CASSQRDSPIYF
clone_size: NA
j_call: TRBJ1-3
d_call: TRBD1
v_call: TRBV12-3/TRBV12-4

cdr3_nt: TGTGCCAGCAGTCGAACTAGCGGGGCCCTCTACGAGCAGTACTTC
cdr3_aa: CASSRTSGALYEQYF
clone_size: few
j_call: TRBJ2-7
d_call: TRBD2
v_call: TRBV6-5

cdr3_nt: TGTGCCAGCAGCTTAGCGGCCGGCACTAATGAAAAACTGTTTTTT
cdr3_aa: CASSLAAGTNEKLFF
clone_size: few
j_call: TRBJ1-4
d_call: NA
v_call: TRBV7-9

cdr3_nt: TGTGCCAGCAGCCACAGACCCGGGACGGCAAATGAAAAACTGTTTTTT
cdr3_aa: CASSHRPGTANEKLFF
clone_size: NA
j_call: TRBJ1-4
d_call: NA
v_call: TRBV12-3/TRBV12-4

cdr3_nt: TGTGCCAGCAGCGCAGGGCCTAGGGTTTACACTGAAGCTTTCTTT
cdr3_aa: CASSAGPRVYTEAFF
clone_size: NA
j_call: TRBJ1-1
d_call: NA
v_call: TRBV6-4

cdr3_nt: TGTGCCAGCAGCCCAGGACAGGGGGGGATTAGCAATCAGCCCCAGCATTTT
cdr3_aa: CASSPGQGGISNQPQHF
clone_size: few
j_call: TRBJ1-5
d_call: TRBD1
v_call: TRBV6-6

cdr3_nt: TGTGCCAGCAGCTTAACAGGACAGCGGCGCAACACTGAAGCTTTCTTT
cdr3_aa: CASSLTGQRRNTEAFF
clone_size: NA
j_call: TRBJ1-1
d_call: NA
v_call: TRBV7-2

cdr3_nt: TGTGCCTGGGACCCGGGACAGGTGCTCATGAACACTGAAGCTTTCTTT
cdr3_aa: CAWDPGQVLMNTEAFF
clone_size: few
j_call: TRBJ1-1
d_call: TRBD1
v_call: TRBV30

cdr3_nt: TGTGCCAGCAGCGCGCTAGCGGGGGGCTTGTACCAAGAGACCCAGTACTTC
cdr3_aa: CASSALAGGLYQETQYF
clone_size: NA
j_call: TRBJ2-5
d_call: TRBD2
v_call: TRBV9

cdr3_nt: TGCGCCAGCAGCTTGATGGAGGCGAACTATGGCTACACCTTC
cdr3_aa: CASSLMEANYGYTF
clone_size: few
j_call: TRBJ1-2
d_call: NA
v_call: TRBV5-1

cdr3_nt: TGTGCCAGCACTAAAAGACAGGGTAGGCCCTACTACGAGCAGTACTTC
cdr3_aa: CASTKRQGRPYYEQYF
clone_size: NA
j_call: TRBJ2-7
d_call: TRBD1
v_call: TRBV6-2/TRBV6-3

cdr3_nt: TGCGCCAGCAGCTTGGCGGACGGGAACTATGGCTACACCTTC
cdr3_aa: CASSLADGNYGYTF
clone_size: few
j_call: TRBJ1-2
d_call: NA
v_call: TRBV5-1